This entry lists 23 T cell receptor beta chains sequenced from one sample in a study of blood T cell repertoires in COVID-19. Profiled with immunoSEQ multiplex PCR; TCRdb holds only in-frame clones, not every one. The sample shows 150,000 to 200,000 clones, under 90% of them seen only once. The sequencing input was peripheral blood. The receptor source for this set is a woman in her 70s with COVID-19, enrolled during active disease.

The CDR3 nucleotides are TGCGCCAGCTCATTCCTATCGGGACACGCCACAGATACGCAGTATTTT. As protein: CASSFLSGHATDTQYF. The chain couples TRBV5-1 to TRBJ2-3, with D tentatively TRBD1 (6 bases). V was clipped by 7 bases and J by 2 bases, with 20 bases between them. Per the germline V gene, CDR1 is SGHRS and CDR2 is YFSETQ. The CDR3 is made up of 16 amino acids.

This clone occurred once. This chain joins TRBV1 and TRBJ2-4; the listed D gene, TRBD1, was not tested against the DNA. TRBV1 is annotated as a pseudogene. This CDR3 is 17 amino acids long. The CDR3, as DNA: TGCACCAGCAGCCTTCGTCAGGCGAAACTAGCCAAAAACATTCAGTACTTC. Translating gives CTSSLRQAKLAKNIQYF.

As regards this clone: Within the sample, other DNA sequences also encode this same CDR3. The chain employs TRBV3-1 (or the pseudogene TRBV3-2) and TRBJ1-2, with no clear D. The CDR3 is 14 amino acids. Trimming left V 1 base short and J 3 bases short, with 9 bases between. Germline-derived CDR1 and CDR2 are LGHDT and YNNKEL (reference sequence). DNA of the CDR3: TGTGCCAGCAGCCAAGCCGGGCGGGACTATGGCTACACCTTC. It specifies CASSQAGRDYGYTF.

This clone was seen a single time. The chain carries TRBV6-5 and TRBJ2-5, with D tentatively TRBD1 (6 bases). Per germline, CDR1 MNHEY and CDR2 SVGAGI. This CDR3 comprises 13 residues. Trimming cost V 5 bases and J 7 bases, with 14 bases left between them. The CDR3 region is CASSPDGGGTQYF. CDR3 nucleotides: TGTGCCAGCAGTCCCGATGGGGGCGGGACCCAGTACTTC.

V gene TRBV3-1 (or the pseudogene TRBV3-2) combines with J gene TRBJ1-3; a weak D match, TRBD1 (6 bases). V was clipped by 7 bases and J by 0 bases, with 13 bases between them. The CDR3 has 15 residues. The V gene's germline CDR1 is LGHDT and CDR2 YNNKEL (reference sequence). The CDR3 is CASTFDRLSGNTIYF. The CDR3 region has the DNA TGTGCCAGCACTTTCGACAGGCTCTCTGGAAACACCATATATTTT.

The CDR3 region is CASSFSLAGGHEQYF. The CDR3 region has the DNA TGTGCCAGCAGTTTTAGCCTAGCGGGAGGACACGAGCAGTACTTC. The chain joins TRBV28 to TRBJ2-7; the match to TRBD2 covers 11 bases. V was pared by 3 bases and J by 5 bases, with 6 bases of the junction left unmatched. This CDR3 has 15 residues. Germline loops: CDR1 MDHEN, CDR2 SYDVKM.

This clone was found once. The V gene is TRBV24-1, the J gene TRBJ2-1; D may be TRBD2 (5 bases). CDR1 and CDR2 (germline): KGHDR, SFDVKD. Trimming stripped 3 bases from V and 2 bases from J, with 10 bases between. This CDR3 comprises 15 residues. CDR3 sequence (DNA): TGTGCCACCAGTGATCCCGGGAACCCCTACAATGAGCAGTTCTTC. Its protein product is CATSDPGNPYNEQFF.

The J gene is TRBJ2-1, the V gene TRBV5-1, with D unclear. CDR3 length: 14 amino acids. The germline gives CDR1 SGHRS, CDR2 YFSETQ. V dropped 0 bases and J dropped 2 bases, with 6 bases sitting between them. CDR3 nucleotides: TGCGCCAGCAGCTTGGAGTTAGCCTACAATGAGCAGTTCTTC. Translated: CASSLELAYNEQFF.

The V and J genes are TRBV5-6 and TRBJ1-4; 8 nucleotides agree with TRBD1. This CDR3 has 14 residues. Germline-derived CDR1 and CDR2 are SGHDT and YYEEEE. The junction had 4 bases not matched to a gene; V was cut back by 4 bases and J by 5 bases. The CDR3 coding sequence is TGTGCCAGCAGCCTGCGGACAGGGAATGAAAAACTGTTTTTT. Residues: CASSLRTGNEKLFF.

This chain connects TRBV14 to TRBJ2-1; 12 bases match TRBD2. The trim removed 6 bases at V and 4 bases at J, leaving 4 bases unmatched. Germline V gene sequence: CDR1 SGHDN, CDR2 FVKESK. CDR3 length: 15 residues. The CDR3 protein is CASSPGLAGYNEQFF. CDR3 coding DNA: TGTGCCAGCAGTCCGGGACTAGCGGGTTACAATGAGCAGTTCTTC.

The rearrangement uses TRBV3-1 (or the pseudogene TRBV3-2) and TRBJ1-2, with D hard to call. CDR1 and CDR2 from the germline V gene are LGHDT and YNNKEL (reference sequence). Trimming took 1 base from V and 8 from J, leaving 11 bases between them. The CDR3 length is 13 residues. In DNA, the CDR3 is TGTGCCAGCAGCCAAGCTGAAGGAGGCGGCTACACCTTC. Translating it yields CASSQAEGGGYTF.

Only a few counts were recorded for this clone. The V and J genes are TRBV7-2 and TRBJ1-1, with D uncertain. From germline, CDR1 is SGHTA and CDR2 FQGNSA. The CDR3 has 18 amino acids. Trimming took off 5 bases at V and 0 bases at J, with 22 bases between the two ends. CDR3 nucleotide sequence: TGTGCCAGCAGCCCCACCGGGTCTTCCTTTAATATGAACACTGAAGCTTTCTTT. Its translation is CASSPTGSSFNMNTEAFF. Supplemented by reference TRBV7-2 and TRBJ1-1, the full variable domain reads GAGVSQSPSNKVTEKGKDVELRCDPISGHTALYWYRQSLGQGLEFLIYFQGNSAPDKSGLPSDRFSAERTGGSVSTLTIQRTQQEDSAVYLCASSPTGSSFNMNTEAFFGQGTRLTVV.

This chain links TRBV30 with TRBJ1-6, with 8 bases fitting TRBD1. The CDR3 loop spans 18 amino acids. With V trimmed by 2 bases and J by 0 bases, 9 bases remained unmatched. Germline V gene lookup returns CDR1 GTSNPN and CDR2 SVGIG (reference sequence). The CDR3 nucleotides are TGTGCCTGGAGTACGGGACAGGCCCTCTTCTCCTATAATTCACCCCTCCACTTT. Protein product: CAWSTGQALFSYNSPLHF.

This clone was counted between two and nine times. This chain uses TRBV5-6 with TRBJ1-1; possible D gene TRBD1, 5 bases. The length of the CDR3 is 14 residues. CDR1 and CDR2 from the germline V gene are SGHDT and YYEEEE. Trimming took off 10 bases at V and 4 bases at J, with 20 bases between the two ends. The CDR3 spells CAAGTWGRSTEAFF. DNA of the CDR3: TGTGCCGCCGGAACGTGGGGGAGGAGCACTGAAGCTTTCTTT.

The chain combines TRBV11-3 with TRBJ2-7, with 8 bases that match TRBD1. There are 17 residues in the CDR3. The germline V gene encodes CDR1 SGHNT and CDR2 YENEEA. After removal of 3 bases from V and 6 bases from J, the junction contained 16 bases not matched to a gene. CDR3 sequence (DNA): TGTGCCAGCAGCTTGGCCGGTCGACAGGGGAAGGCTTGCGAGCAGTACGTC. Residues: CASSLAGRQGKACEQYV.

V is TRBV6-5 and J is TRBJ1-2; 8 positions agree with TRBD1. With 7 bases clipped from V and 8 bases from J, the junction kept 12 bases outside the gene matches. The CDR3 is 14 residues long. CDR1 is MNHEY and CDR2 is SVGAGI in the germline V gene. The CDR3 here is CASTPGQGREGYTF. Written as DNA, the CDR3 is TGTGCCAGCACTCCCGGACAGGGAAGAGAGGGCTACACCTTC.

The chain is built from TRBV11-2 and TRBJ2-7; a weak D match, TRBD2 (6 bases). The CDR3 totals 13 residues. V was shortened by 4 bases and J by 9 bases, with 16 bases between the two germline ends. CDR1 is SGHAT, CDR2 FQNNGV, per germline. The CDR3 nucleotides read TGTGCCAGCAGCTCGAGACTAGGGCTAGGGCAGTACTTC. It yields the protein CASSSRLGLGQYF.

The chain employs TRBV28 and TRBJ2-2, with a possible D match to TRBD1 (5 bases). Germline CDR1 is MDHEN and CDR2 is SYDVKM. V was pared by 3 bases and J by 5 bases, with 13 bases between. The length of the CDR3 is 15 residues. CDR3 protein: CASSFRQGWTGELFF. The DNA of the CDR3 is TGTGCCAGCAGTTTCCGGCAGGGATGGACCGGGGAGCTGTTTTTT.

A few counts support this clone. CDR3 sequence reads: CASSLSGPGSPFF. The CDR3 DNA reads as TGTGCCAGCAGTTTATCCGGACCAGGGTCTCCTTTCTTT. The chain is built from TRBV28 and TRBJ1-1, with D possibly TRBD1 on 5 matching bases. CDR1 and CDR2 from the germline V gene are MDHEN and SYDVKM. Trimming removed 1 base from V and 12 bases from J, with 15 bases in between. The CDR3 runs 13 residues.

The CDR3: CASSLFPVYSYNEQFF. In DNA form, the CDR3 reads TGTGCCAGCAGCTTGTTTCCGGTTTACTCCTACAATGAGCAGTTCTTC. This chain uses TRBV5-6 with TRBJ2-1; no clear D. The V end was cut by 1 base, the J end by 0 bases, with 11 bases between. Germline lookup yields CDR1 SGHDT and CDR2 YYEEEE. CDR3 length: 16 amino acids.

The rearrangement uses TRBV9 and TRBJ1-3; D is perhaps TRBD1 (5 bases). V was pared by 0 bases and J by 0 bases, with 10 bases between. This CDR3 spans 16 amino acids. Germline values: CDR1 SGDLS, CDR2 YYNGEE. CDR3 nucleotides: TGTGCCAGCAGCGTAGGCTGGGGGGGCTCTGGAAACACCATATATTTT. Amino acid sequence: CASSVGWGGSGNTIYF.

The chain employs TRBV7-2 and TRBJ2-5, with 10 bases fitting TRBD2. Germline-derived CDR1 and CDR2 are SGHTA and FQGNSA. Unmatched junction bases numbered 2, after V lost 1 base and J lost 3 bases. The CDR3 length is 15 residues. The CDR3 spells CASSLGLAGEETQYF. CDR3 nucleotides: TGTGCCAGCAGCTTAGGACTAGCGGGTGAAGAGACCCAGTACTTC.

The chain links TRBV10-3 to TRBJ2-5; 9 bases fit TRBD1. Germline CDR1 is ENHRY and CDR2 is SYGVKD. The V and J ends lost 9 bases and 0 bases, in that order; junction bases with no gene match: 5. This CDR3 comprises 14 residues. In DNA form, the CDR3 reads TGTGCCATTGGCGGGGACAGGGACCAAGAGACCCAGTACTTC. As protein: CAIGGDRDQETQYF.